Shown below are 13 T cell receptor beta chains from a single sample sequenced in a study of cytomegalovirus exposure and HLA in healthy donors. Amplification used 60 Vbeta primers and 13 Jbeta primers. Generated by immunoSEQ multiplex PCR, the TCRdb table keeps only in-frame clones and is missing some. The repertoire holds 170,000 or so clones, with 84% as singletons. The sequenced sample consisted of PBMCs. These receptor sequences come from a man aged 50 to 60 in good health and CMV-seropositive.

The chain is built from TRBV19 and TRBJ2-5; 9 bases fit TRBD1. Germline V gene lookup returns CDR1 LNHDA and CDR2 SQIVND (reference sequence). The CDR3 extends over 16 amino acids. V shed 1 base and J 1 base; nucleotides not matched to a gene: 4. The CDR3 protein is CASSIGTGGFQETQYF. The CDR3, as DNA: TGTGCCAGTAGTATAGGAACAGGGGGCTTCCAAGAGACCCAGTACTTC.

CDR3 sequence: CASSQDEIGAVGSAGELFF. The CDR3 nucleotides are TGCGCCAGCAGCCAAGATGAGATTGGAGCGGTGGGGTCGGCCGGGGAGCTGTTTTTT. The rearrangement links TRBV4-1 to TRBJ2-2; maybe TRBD2 (5 bases). The V end was cut by 0 bases, the J end by 6 bases, with 23 bases between. The germline gives CDR1 MGHRA, CDR2 YSYEKL. The length of the CDR3 is 19 residues.

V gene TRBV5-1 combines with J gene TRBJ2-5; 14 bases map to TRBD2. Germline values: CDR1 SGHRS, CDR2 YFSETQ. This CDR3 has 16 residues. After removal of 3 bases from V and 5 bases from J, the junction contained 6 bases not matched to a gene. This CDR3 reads CASSSGLAGGRETQYF. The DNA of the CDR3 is TGCGCCAGCAGCTCCGGACTAGCGGGAGGTCGGGAGACCCAGTACTTC.

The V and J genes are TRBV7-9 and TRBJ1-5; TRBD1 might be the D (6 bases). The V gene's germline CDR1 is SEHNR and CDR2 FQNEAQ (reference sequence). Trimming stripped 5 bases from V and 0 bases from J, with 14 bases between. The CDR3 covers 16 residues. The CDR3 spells CASSPTGGLSNQPQHF. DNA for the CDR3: TGTGCCAGCAGCCCGACGGGGGGGCTTAGCAATCAGCCCCAGCATTTT. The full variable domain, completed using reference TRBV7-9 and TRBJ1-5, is DTGVSQNPRHKITKRGQNVTFRCDPISEHNRLYWYRQTLGQGPEFLTYFQNEAQLEKSRLLSDRFSAERPKGSFSTLEIQRTEQGDSAMYLCASSPTGGLSNQPQHFGDGTRLSIL.

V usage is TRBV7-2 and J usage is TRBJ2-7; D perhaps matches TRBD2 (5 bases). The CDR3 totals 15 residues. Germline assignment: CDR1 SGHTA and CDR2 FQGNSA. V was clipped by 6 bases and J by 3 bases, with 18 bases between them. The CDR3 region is CASRRVPLMGYEQYF. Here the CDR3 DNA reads TGTGCCAGCAGGAGGGTCCCCCTAATGGGCTACGAGCAGTACTTC. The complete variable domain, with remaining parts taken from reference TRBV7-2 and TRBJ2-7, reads GAGVSQSPSNKVTEKGKDVELRCDPISGHTALYWYRQSLGQGLEFLIYFQGNSAPDKSGLPSDRFSAERTGGSVSTLTIQRTQQEDSAVYLCASRRVPLMGYEQYFGPGTRLTVT.

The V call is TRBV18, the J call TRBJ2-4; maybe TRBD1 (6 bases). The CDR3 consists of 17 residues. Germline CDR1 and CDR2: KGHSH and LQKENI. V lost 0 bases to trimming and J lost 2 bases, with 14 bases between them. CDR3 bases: TGTGCCAGCTCACCACCGACTCGGCAGGGGACCAAAAACATTCAGTACTTC. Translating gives CASSPPTRQGTKNIQYF.

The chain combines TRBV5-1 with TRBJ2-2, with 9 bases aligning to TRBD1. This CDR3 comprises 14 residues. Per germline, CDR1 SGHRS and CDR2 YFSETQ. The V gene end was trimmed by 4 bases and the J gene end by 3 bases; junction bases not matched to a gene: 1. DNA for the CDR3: TGCGCCAGCAGCCGGACAGGGGACACCGGGGAGCTGTTTTTT. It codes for CASSRTGDTGELFF.

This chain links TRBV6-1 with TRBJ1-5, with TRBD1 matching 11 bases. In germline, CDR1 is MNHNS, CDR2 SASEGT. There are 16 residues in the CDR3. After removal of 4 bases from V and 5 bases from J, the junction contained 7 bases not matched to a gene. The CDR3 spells CASSARDRGTDQPQHF. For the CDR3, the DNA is TGTGCCAGCAGTGCCCGGGACAGGGGGACCGATCAGCCCCAGCATTTT.

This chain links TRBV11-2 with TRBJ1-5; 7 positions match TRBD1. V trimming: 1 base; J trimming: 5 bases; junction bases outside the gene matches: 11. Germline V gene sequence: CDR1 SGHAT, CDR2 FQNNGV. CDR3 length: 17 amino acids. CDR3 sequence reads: CASSLVRGRPGDQPQHF. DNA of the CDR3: TGTGCCAGCAGCTTAGTTAGGGGGCGACCCGGGGATCAGCCCCAGCATTTT. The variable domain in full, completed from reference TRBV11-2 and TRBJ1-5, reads EAGVAQSPRYKIIEKRQSVAFWCNPISGHATLYWYQQILGQGPKLLIQFQNNGVVDDSQLPKDRFSAERLKGVDSTLKIQPAKLEDSAVYLCASSLVRGRPGDQPQHFGDGTRLSIL.

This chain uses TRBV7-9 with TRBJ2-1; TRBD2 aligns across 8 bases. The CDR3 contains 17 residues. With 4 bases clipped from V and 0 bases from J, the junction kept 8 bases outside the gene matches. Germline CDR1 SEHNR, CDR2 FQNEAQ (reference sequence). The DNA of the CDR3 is TGTGCCAGCAGCTCAACCTTAGCGGGGAGCTCCTACAATGAGCAGTTCTTC. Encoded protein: CASSSTLAGSSYNEQFF.

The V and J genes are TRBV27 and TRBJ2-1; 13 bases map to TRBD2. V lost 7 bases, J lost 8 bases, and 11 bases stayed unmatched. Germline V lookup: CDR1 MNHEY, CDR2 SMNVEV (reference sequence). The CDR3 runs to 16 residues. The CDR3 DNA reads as TGTGCCAGCATCCGACAACTAGCGGGAGGGCAAGATGAGCAGTTCTTC. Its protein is CASIRQLAGGQDEQFF.

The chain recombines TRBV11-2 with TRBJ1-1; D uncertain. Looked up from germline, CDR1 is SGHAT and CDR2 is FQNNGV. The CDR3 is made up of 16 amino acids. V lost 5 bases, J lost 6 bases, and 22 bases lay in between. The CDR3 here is CASSPWEGLALPEAFF. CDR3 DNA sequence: TGTGCCAGCAGCCCTTGGGAGGGTCTGGCTCTTCCTGAAGCTTTCTTT.

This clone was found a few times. CDR3 nucleotides: TGCGCCAGCAGTGTTACTAGCGGGAGGGCCGGGGAGACCCAGTACTTC. Its translation: CASSVTSGRAGETQYF. The rearrangement links TRBV10-2 to TRBJ2-5, with TRBD2 matching over 13 bases. Germline CDR1 is WSHSY and CDR2 is SAAADI. CDR3 length: 16 residues. V was clipped by 4 bases and J by 5 bases; unmatched bases: 7.